This T cell receptor beta chain was obtained from a study of blood T cell repertoires in COVID-19. CDR3 length: 15 residues. Per germline, CDR1 KGHSH and CDR2 LQKENI. V gave up 3 bases and J gave up 1 base; unmatched junction bases: 3. The repertoire was sequenced with immunoSEQ multiplex PCR; TCRdb's copy has only in-frame clones and lacks some. The sample holds just over 50,000 clones, 86% seen once. The rearrangement uses TRBV18 and TRBJ2-3; TRBD1 agrees at 8 bases. The sample consisted of peripheral blood. This sequence originates from an older man with acute or convalescent COVID-19. CDR3 residues: CASSPRQGRTDTQYF. The CDR3 nucleotides read TGTGCCAGCTCACCGCGACAGGGGCGCACAGATACGCAGTATTTT.